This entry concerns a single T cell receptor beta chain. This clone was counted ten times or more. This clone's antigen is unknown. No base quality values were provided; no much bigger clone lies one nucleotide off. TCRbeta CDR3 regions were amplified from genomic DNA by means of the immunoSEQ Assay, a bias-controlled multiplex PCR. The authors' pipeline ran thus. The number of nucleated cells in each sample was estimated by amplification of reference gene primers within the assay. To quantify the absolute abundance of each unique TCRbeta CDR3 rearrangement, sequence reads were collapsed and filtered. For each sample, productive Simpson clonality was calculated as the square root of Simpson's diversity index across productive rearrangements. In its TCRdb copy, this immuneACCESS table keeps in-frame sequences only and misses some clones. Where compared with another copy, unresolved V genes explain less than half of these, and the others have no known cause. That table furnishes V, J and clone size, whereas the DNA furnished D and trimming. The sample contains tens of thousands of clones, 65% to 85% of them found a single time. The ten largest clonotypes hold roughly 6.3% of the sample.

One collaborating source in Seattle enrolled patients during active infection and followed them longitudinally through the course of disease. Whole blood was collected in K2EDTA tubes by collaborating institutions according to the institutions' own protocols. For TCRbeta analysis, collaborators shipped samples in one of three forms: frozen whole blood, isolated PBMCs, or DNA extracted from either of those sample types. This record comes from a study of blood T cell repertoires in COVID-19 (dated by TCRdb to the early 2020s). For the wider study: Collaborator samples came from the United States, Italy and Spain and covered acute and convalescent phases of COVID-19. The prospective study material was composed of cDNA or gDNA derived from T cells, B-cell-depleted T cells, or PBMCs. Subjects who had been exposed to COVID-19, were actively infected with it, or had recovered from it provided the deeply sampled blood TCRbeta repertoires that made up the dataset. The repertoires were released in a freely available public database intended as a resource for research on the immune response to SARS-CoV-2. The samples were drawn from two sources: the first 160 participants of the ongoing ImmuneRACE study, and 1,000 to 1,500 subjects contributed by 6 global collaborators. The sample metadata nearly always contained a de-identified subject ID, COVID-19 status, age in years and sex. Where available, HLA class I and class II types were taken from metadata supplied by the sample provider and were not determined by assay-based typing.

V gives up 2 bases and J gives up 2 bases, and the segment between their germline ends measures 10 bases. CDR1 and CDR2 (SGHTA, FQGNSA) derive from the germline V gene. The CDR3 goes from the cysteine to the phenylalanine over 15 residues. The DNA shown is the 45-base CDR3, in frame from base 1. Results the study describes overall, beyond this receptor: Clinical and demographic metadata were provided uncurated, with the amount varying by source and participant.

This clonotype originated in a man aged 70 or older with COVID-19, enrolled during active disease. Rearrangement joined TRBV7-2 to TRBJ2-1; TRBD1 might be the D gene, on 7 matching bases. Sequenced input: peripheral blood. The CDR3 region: CASSLSGGPYNEQFF. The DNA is TGTGCCAGCAGCTTATCAGGGGGGCCCTACAATGAGCAGTTCTTC.